What follows are 32 T cell receptor beta chains derived from one specimen sequenced in a study of response to subunit inactivated influenza vaccine. MiXCR, applied by TCRdb to the RT-PCR reads, yields one record per CDR3 protein. The sample has 650,000 to 850,000 distinct CDR3 sequences, approximately 15% seen once; the top ten hold around 6.5%. This specimen consisted of PBMCs from blood, obtained roughly 2 weeks before vaccination. These receptors came from a man aged 45-60 years who received an inactivated influenza vaccine.

In its sample, this clonotype was seen many times. J is TRBJ1-1 and V is TRBV20-1, with a tentative D call TRBD1 (6 bases). Per the germline V gene, CDR1 is DFQATT and CDR2 is SNEGSKA (reference sequence). The CDR3 runs 13 residues. V was pared by 4 bases and J by 7 bases, with 16 bases between. CDR3 loop: CSATTGLISEAFF. CDR3 bases: TGCAGTGCTACTACAGGGTTAATTAGTGAAGCTTTCTTT.

This clonotype was found many times. The chain carries TRBV7-2 and TRBJ2-3; D is unresolved. Trimming stripped 5 bases from V and 1 base from J, with 4 bases between. Germline V gene lookup returns CDR1 SGHTA and CDR2 FQGNSA. The CDR3 runs 12 residues. The CDR3 here is CASSTRTDTQYF. The CDR3 DNA sequence: TGTGCCAGCAGCACCCGCACAGATACGCAGTATTTT.

This clonotype appeared a few times. The chain links TRBV12-3 or TRBV12-4 to TRBJ2-7, with D possibly being TRBD2 (5 bases). Trimming stripped 1 base from V and 7 bases from J, with 11 bases between. The CDR3 is 13 amino acids. CDR3 sequence (DNA): TGTGCCAGCAGTTTAGGACTACACCTAGAGCAGTACTTC. This codes for CASSLGLHLEQYF.

This clonotype was recorded a few times. CDR3 residues: CASSRGGLYTEAFF. The CDR3 region has the DNA TGTGCCAGCAGCCGGGGGGGGCTCTACACTGAAGCTTTCTTT. The chain links TRBV19 to TRBJ1-1; tentative D call: TRBD1 (6 bases). The germline V gene has CDR1 LNHDA and CDR2 SQIVND (reference sequence). The CDR3 is 14 amino acids. V lost 9 bases and J 3 bases, leaving 17 bases between the germline ends. The entire variable domain, with the rest obtained from reference TRBV19 and TRBJ1-1, is as follows: DGGITQSPKYLFRKEGQNVTLSCEQNLNHDAMYWYRQDPGQGLRLIYYSQIVNDFQKGDIAEGYSVSREKKESFPLTVTSAQKNPTAFYLCASSRGGLYTEAFFGQGTRLTVV.

This clonotype was seen only a few times. The rearrangement joins TRBV28 to TRBJ1-2, with 9 nucleotides matching TRBD1. After removal of 2 bases from V and 7 bases from J, the junction contained 5 bases not matched to a gene. The CDR3 sequence is 14 residues long. Germline CDR1 reads MDHEN; CDR2 reads SYDVKM. CDR3: CASSLTGTGTGYTF. The CDR3 bases are TGTGCCAGCAGTTTAACCGGGACAGGGACTGGCTACACCTTC.

The chain joins TRBV6-1 to TRBJ2-4, with 12 bases lining up with TRBD1. The junction had 7 bases not matched to a gene; V was cut back by 5 bases and J by 5 bases. Per the germline V gene, CDR1 is MNHNS and CDR2 is SASEGT. CDR3 length: 16 residues. DNA of the CDR3: TGTGCCAGCAGTCAAACCGGGACAGGGGGCGAAAACATTCAGTACTTC. Translating it yields CASSQTGTGGENIQYF.

This sequence joins TRBV5-1 and TRBJ2-4, with D uncertain. Trimming removed 2 bases at V and 7 bases at J, with 13 bases between. This CDR3 is built from 14 residues. Germline loops: CDR1 SGHRS, CDR2 YFSETQ. CDR3 residues: CASSFRPLGNIQYF. Here the CDR3 DNA reads TGCGCCAGCAGCTTCCGACCACTCGGGAACATTCAGTACTTC.

V gene TRBV29-1 combines with J gene TRBJ2-7; TRBD1 matches at 9 bases. Looked up from germline, CDR1 is SQVTM and CDR2 is ANQGSEA. This CDR3 has 17 amino acids. After removal of 1 base from V and 3 bases from J, the junction contained 13 bases not matched to a gene. The CDR3 sequence: CSVEGLEGDRVSYEQYF. DNA of the CDR3: TGCAGCGTTGAAGGCCTTGAGGGGGACAGGGTGAGCTACGAGCAGTACTTC.

The chain is built from TRBV10-3 and TRBJ2-6; D is tentatively TRBD1 or TRBD2 (7 bases each). CDR1 ENHRY and CDR2 SYGVKD come from the germline V gene. The CDR3 contains 15 residues. Trimming left V 6 bases short and J 4 bases short, with 13 bases between. The CDR3 spells CAIRGGGAGANVLTF. The DNA of the CDR3 is TGTGCCATCAGGGGAGGGGGCGCCGGGGCCAACGTCCTGACTTTC.

This clonotype has a handful of counts. The chain carries TRBV5-1 and TRBJ2-3, with a weak D call TRBD2 (5 bases). The V and J ends lost 2 bases and 9 bases respectively, with 16 bases between them. The CDR3 is made up of 14 amino acids. The germline gives CDR1 SGHRS, CDR2 YFSETQ. CDR3: CASSFREAGTTQYF. CDR3 coding DNA: TGCGCCAGCAGCTTCCGCGAGGCGGGTACGACGCAGTATTTT.

The V and J genes are TRBV20-1 and TRBJ2-1; 12 nucleotides match TRBD2. CDR1 and CDR2 from the germline V gene are DFQATT and SNEGSKA (reference sequence). V gave up 3 bases and J gave up 4 bases; unmatched junction bases: 7. The CDR3 spans 16 residues. This CDR3 reads CSASARGTSGYNEQFF. The CDR3 DNA reads as TGCAGTGCTAGCGCTCGGGGGACTAGCGGGTACAATGAGCAGTTCTTC.

This clonotype was seen only a few times. The gene calls are TRBV6-2 or TRBV6-3 and TRBJ1-1; 8 nucleotides line up with TRBD1. The CDR3 sequence is 14 residues long. V lost 2 bases to trimming and J lost 6 bases; unmatched junction nucleotides: 5. The germline gives CDR1 MNHEY, CDR2 SVGEGT. CDR3 protein: CASSYRQGISEAFF. Here the CDR3 DNA reads TGTGCCAGCAGTTACAGACAGGGGATTTCTGAAGCTTTCTTT.

This clonotype has only a few counts. V gene TRBV7-8 combines with J gene TRBJ2-6, with 7 bases aligning to TRBD2. The length of the CDR3 is 14 residues. With 8 bases clipped from V and 0 bases from J, the junction kept 1 base outside the gene matches. Germline lookup yields CDR1 SGHVS and CDR2 FQNEAQ. The CDR3: CASGGVSGANVLTF. The CDR3 nucleotides are TGTGCCAGCGGGGGGGTCTCTGGGGCCAACGTCCTGACTTTC.

In its sample, this clonotype was seen a few times. This sequence joins TRBV20-1 and TRBJ2-7; 7 bases agree with TRBD1. The CDR3 runs 11 residues. CDR1 DFQATT and CDR2 SNEGSKA come from the germline V gene (reference sequence). CDR3 DNA: TGCTCCGGGCTCAGGGGGTACGAGCAGTACTTC. It codes for CSGLRGYEQYF.

This clonotype was counted a few times. The V gene is TRBV12-3 or TRBV12-4, the J gene TRBJ1-2; D gene unclear. V lost 3 bases, J lost 8 bases, and 16 bases lay in between. The CDR3 is made up of 14 amino acids. The CDR3 region has the DNA TGTGCCAGCAGTTTTAGGACGGAGCTTTGGGGCTACACCTTC. Protein: CASSFRTELWGYTF.

V is TRBV7-2 and J is TRBJ1-2; no firm D call. Trimming stripped 5 bases from V and 4 bases from J, with 17 bases between. Germline CDR1 is SGHTA and CDR2 is FQGNSA. The CDR3 runs 15 residues. In DNA form, the CDR3 reads TGTGCCAGCAGCCCCCGCGCAGGCGGTCCCTATGGCTACACCTTC. It translates to CASSPRAGGPYGYTF. The whole variable domain, filled in from reference TRBV7-2 and TRBJ1-2, reads GAGVSQSPSNKVTEKGKDVELRCDPISGHTALYWYRQSLGQGLEFLIYFQGNSAPDKSGLPSDRFSAERTGGSVSTLTIQRTQQEDSAVYLCASSPRAGGPYGYTFGSGTRLTVV.

This chain joins TRBV20-1 and TRBJ2-3, with 8 positions matching TRBD2. V was clipped by 5 bases and J by 2 bases; unmatched bases: 6. Germline V CDR1 and CDR2: DFQATT, SNEGSKA (reference sequence). The length of the CDR3 is 14 residues. CDR3 loop: CSAVAGRYTDTQYF. In DNA, the CDR3 is TGCAGTGCTGTAGCGGGACGTTACACAGATACGCAGTATTTT.

The chain carries TRBV19 and TRBJ1-1; no definite D call. The CDR3 sequence is 13 residues long. Germline lookup yields CDR1 LNHDA and CDR2 SQIVND (reference sequence). The V gene lost 3 bases and the J gene lost 2 bases, with 7 bases spanning the gap. CDR3 DNA sequence: TGTGCCAGTAGTATTGGCAGAAACACTGAAGCTTTCTTT. It specifies CASSIGRNTEAFF.

The chain recombines TRBV10-3 with TRBJ2-7, with TRBD2 matching 13 bases. The CDR3 runs 14 residues. V lost 4 bases and J lost 6; bases outside the gene matches: 3. Germline CDR1 ENHRY, CDR2 SYGVKD. For the CDR3, the DNA is TGTGCCATCAGTGGGACTAGCGGGGGTTTCGAGCAGTACTTC. It codes for CAISGTSGGFEQYF.

The chain is built from TRBV24-1 and TRBJ2-5; TRBD1 matches 9 bases. The CDR3 totals 16 residues. Germline V CDR1 and CDR2: KGHDR, SFDVKD. The V and J ends lost 2 bases and 2 bases, in that order; junction bases with no gene match: 5. The CDR3 reads CATSDSGTGLQETQYF. CDR3 sequence (DNA): TGTGCCACCAGTGATTCAGGGACAGGGCTACAAGAGACCCAGTACTTC.

The rearrangement links TRBV2 to TRBJ1-2; D is perhaps TRBD1 (5 bases). Per the germline V gene, CDR1 is SNHLY and CDR2 is FYNNEI. The CDR3 covers 14 residues. V was shortened by 6 bases and J by 6 bases, with 17 bases between the two germline ends. CDR3 nucleotides: TGTGCCAGCAGCGAAAGTCAGGGACGGCATGGCTACACCTTC. Its protein product is CASSESQGRHGYTF.

The chain carries TRBV20-1 and TRBJ2-7, with a possible D match to TRBD1 (6 bases). The V end lost 1 base, the J end lost 6 bases, and 16 bases lay between the germline ends. CDR3 length: 14 residues. CDR1 DFQATT and CDR2 SNEGSKA come from the germline V gene (reference sequence). For the CDR3, the DNA is TGCAGTGCTAGAGGGCAGGCAGGGGCCGCCGAGCAGTACTTC. It translates to CSARGQAGAAEQYF.

This clonotype was detected a few times. This sequence joins TRBV6-5 and TRBJ1-2, with 7 bases aligning to TRBD1. The J segment lost 4 bases and the V segment lost 3 bases, leaving 5 bases of the junction unmatched. CDR3 size: 14 residues. From germline, CDR1 is MNHEY and CDR2 SVGAGI. CDR3 region: CASSYPQGTYGYTF. CDR3 in DNA: TGTGCCAGCAGTTATCCACAGGGGACCTATGGCTACACCTTC.

The chain uses TRBV30 and TRBJ2-1, with 12 bases identical to TRBD2. The CDR3 is made up of 15 amino acids. The trim removed 3 bases at V and 9 bases at J, leaving 9 bases unmatched. Germline assignment: CDR1 GTSNPN and CDR2 SVGIG (reference sequence). CDR3 region: CAWSSLAGGQGEQFF. CDR3 nucleotide sequence: TGTGCCTGGAGCAGCCTAGCGGGAGGGCAGGGTGAGCAGTTCTTC.

This clonotype was seen repeatedly, ten times or more. The chain couples TRBV4-2 to TRBJ1-6, with 9 bases lining up with TRBD1. The CDR3 covers 15 residues. Looked up from germline, CDR1 is LGHNA and CDR2 is YNFKEQ. V shed 3 bases, J shed 10 bases, and the junction held 7 bases outside the gene matches. The CDR3 DNA sequence: TGTGCCAGCAGCCAGGGGACAGGGAGTATCTCACCCCTCCACTTT. Protein: CASSQGTGSISPLHF.

The chain has TRBV10-3 and TRBJ2-3; 7 bases are a match to TRBD1. The CDR3 sequence is 15 residues long. Germline lookup yields CDR1 ENHRY and CDR2 SYGVKD. Germline trimming cut 3 bases from V and 0 bases from J; bases unmatched to any gene: 3. The CDR3 DNA reads as TGTGCCATCAGTGACCGACAGGGTAGCACAGATACGCAGTATTTT. This sequence encodes CAISDRQGSTDTQYF.

This clonotype was found a few times. The chain carries TRBV7-9 and TRBJ2-1; D might be TRBD1 (6 bases). CDR3 size: 12 residues. Trimming pared 5 bases from V and 8 bases from J, leaving 10 bases between. Germline-derived CDR1 and CDR2 are SEHNR and FQNEAQ (reference sequence). The CDR3 DNA reads as TGTGCCAGCAGCGGGGACATGCATGAGCAGTTCTTC. Its protein product is CASSGDMHEQFF.

The chain uses TRBV18 and TRBJ2-1, with D perhaps TRBD1 (6 bases). The CDR3 runs to 14 residues. Trimming took 3 bases from V and 1 from J, leaving 7 bases between them. CDR1 and CDR2 from the germline V gene are KGHSH and LQKENI. The CDR3 is CASSPDRSYNEQFF. CDR3 bases: TGTGCCAGCTCACCTGACAGGTCCTACAATGAGCAGTTCTTC.

This clonotype was counted a few times. This chain uses TRBV11-1 with TRBJ2-5; the D is unclear. This CDR3 has 12 amino acids. Trimming took 1 base from V and 7 from J, leaving 7 bases between them. From germline, CDR1 is SGHAT and CDR2 FQDESV (reference sequence). CDR3 amino acids: CASSLGDLTQYF. DNA for the CDR3: TGTGCCAGCAGCTTAGGAGATTTGACCCAGTACTTC.

This clonotype was seen a single time. The chain combines TRBV10-3 with TRBJ2-7; D is possibly TRBD1 or TRBD2 (5 bases each). Germline V gene lookup returns CDR1 ENHRY and CDR2 SYGVKD. The CDR3 contains 14 residues. V was clipped by 2 bases and J by 3 bases, with 11 bases between them. CDR3 sequence: CAISERMGDYEQYF. CDR3 sequence (DNA): TGTGCCATCAGTGAGAGAATGGGGGACTACGAGCAGTACTTC.

The sample holds a few counts of this clonotype. V and J are TRBV27 and TRBJ2-2, with a weak D call TRBD2 (5 bases). V was shortened by 7 bases and J by 7 bases, with 7 bases between the two germline ends. This CDR3 has 11 residues. Germline V gene sequence: CDR1 MNHEY, CDR2 SMNVEV (reference sequence). The CDR3 spells CASTGNGELFF. The CDR3 nucleotides are TGTGCCAGCACGGGAAACGGGGAGCTGTTTTTT.

This clonotype was counted between two and nine times. The chain is built from TRBV3-1 and TRBJ1-1; TRBD1 aligns across 7 bases. The CDR3 is 15 amino acids. J lost 5 bases, V lost 4 bases, and 10 bases had no gene match. CDR1 LGHDT and CDR2 YNNKEL come from the germline V gene (reference sequence). CDR3 protein: CASSRTGAVGTEAFF. CDR3 DNA: TGTGCCAGCAGCCGTACAGGGGCTGTAGGTACTGAAGCTTTCTTT.